The clone carrying this T cell receptor beta chain showed up just a few times. Its antigen is unknown. The data were obtained in a study of T cells after yellow fever vaccination. J gave up 6 bases and V 1 base, and 6 bases lay outside the gene matches. The germline gives CDR1 SGHRS, CDR2 YFSETQ. This CDR3 region has 15 residues. The authors made TCR cDNA by 5'RACE template switching, adding a universal primer site and UMIs. MiXCR was run by TCRdb on the 5' RACE reads, yielding one entry per CDR3 protein. Among 500,000 to 550,000 distinct CDR3 sequences, less than 25% were seen once, and the ten largest hold roughly a sixth. General study points: Reappearance after the booster was observed for most primary-vaccination clones (96% CD4, just over 85% CD8). Overlap between CD4 and CD8 compartments was detected for a small share of clonotypes.

The chain combines TRBV5-1 with TRBJ1-1, with 10 bases matching TRBD1. This sequence was found in a man aged 18-30 years who received the YFV17D yellow fever vaccine. The input for sequencing was PBMCs, taken roughly 20 days after the first yellow fever vaccination. The CDR3 DNA sequence: TGCGCCAGCAGCTTGAGGGGACAGGGGAGCGCTGAAGCTTTCTTT. This sequence encodes CASSLRGQGSAEAFF.